This T cell receptor beta chain was obtained from a study of cytomegalovirus exposure and HLA in healthy donors. Although they were nominally healthy when sampled, donors likely had unrecorded immune exposures. Overall study results and limits: In vitro, three CMV-associated chains proved specific for CMV antigens. In a later analysis, V- and J-gene trimming of beta chains associated with a DCLRE1C missense variant, replicated independently.

The V segment lost 4 bases and the J segment 4 bases; nucleotides outside the gene matches: 7. CDR3 length: 14 residues. Germline V gene sequence: CDR1 MGHRA, CDR2 YSYEKL. Of note for this clone: As yet, its antigen is unknown.

A multiplex PCR was run with 60 Vbeta primers and 13 Jbeta primers. The repertoire was sequenced with immunoSEQ multiplex PCR; TCRdb's copy has only in-frame clones and lacks some. The data hold roughly 120,000 clones, with about 69% observed a single time. The sequencing sample was made of PBMCs. V usage is TRBV4-1 and J usage is TRBJ2-7; 7 nucleotides line up with TRBD1. The source of this sequence is a woman aged 18-29 years in good health and CMV-seronegative. The CDR3 sequence is CASSRDRSAYEQYF. The CDR3 bases are TGCGCCAGCAGCCGGGACAGATCGGCTTACGAGCAGTACTTC.